This T cell receptor (beta chain) is drawn from a study of blood T cell repertoires in COVID-19. Study as a whole: The samples span acute and convalescent COVID-19 from the United States, Italy and Spain. The analysed material was cDNA or gDNA that came from T cells, B-cell-depleted T cells, or PBMCs.

Germline V CDR1 and CDR2: SGHTS, YDEGEE. This CDR3 comprises 14 residues. V lost 2 bases, J lost 6 bases, and 4 bases stayed unmatched. In the original workflow: Reference gene primer amplification gave estimated nucleated cell counts. TCRdb's table, derived via immunoSEQ multiplex PCR, lists solely in-frame clones and lacks some. V, J and clone size are taken as reported in that table, and D and trimming were inferred from the DNA itself. This table holds about 250,000 clones, around 82% found once. The chain employs TRBV5-8 and TRBJ1-1; 10 bases match TRBD1. The sequencing sample was made of peripheral blood. The TCR sequence derives from a man aged 50 to 59 with active or convalescent COVID-19. CDR3 in DNA: TGTGCCAGCAGCTTTGGACAGGGGGAGGCTGAAGCTTTCTTT. Translating gives CASSFGQGEAEAFF.